Presented here are 29 T cell receptor beta chains from one specimen sequenced in a study of T cell responses to AZD1222 COVID-19 vaccine. Only in-frame clones appear in the TCRdb table, and some are missing; sequencing was by immunoSEQ multiplex PCR. The sample holds about 53,000 clones, 70% to 85% seen once. Sequenced material: peripheral blood, taken on day 0 of AZD1222 vaccination. Receptors originate from an adult in good health.

In its sample, this clone was seen once. The chain carries TRBV9 and TRBJ2-7; D gene uncertain. Germline CDR1 is SGDLS and CDR2 is YYNGEE. Between the trimmed V and J ends, which lost 4 bases and 0 bases, there was a span of 11 bases. This CDR3 comprises 14 residues. CDR3 amino acids: CASSTSLSSYEQYF. The CDR3 nucleotides read TGTGCCAGCAGCACAAGCCTAAGCTCCTACGAGCAGTACTTC.

V and J are TRBV7-8 and TRBJ1-1; D is possibly TRBD1 (6 bases). Germline values: CDR1 SGHVS, CDR2 FQNEAQ. With 1 base removed from V and 2 bases from J, the gap between germline ends came to 14 bases. The CDR3 spans 16 residues. The CDR3, as DNA: TGTGCCAGCAGCTTAGGACAGGAGAGACGCAACACTGAAGCTTTCTTT. It translates to CASSLGQERRNTEAFF.

This clone has only a few counts. The chain combines TRBV7-6 with TRBJ1-6, with TRBD1 as a possible D gene (5 bases). Germline V CDR1 and CDR2: SGHVS, FNYEAQ. CDR3 length: 17 residues. V gave up 5 bases and J gave up 5 bases, with 19 bases separating them. The CDR3 region is CASSARLVGANNSPLHF. CDR3 nucleotide sequence: TGTGCCAGCAGCGCGCGACTTGTAGGGGCGAATAATTCACCCCTCCACTTT.

A few counts support this clone. The rearrangement uses TRBV7-8 and TRBJ1-5; D unclear. V lost 0 bases to trimming and J lost 1 base, with 13 bases between them. Germline V lookup: CDR1 SGHVS, CDR2 FQNEAQ. This CDR3 spans 17 amino acids. The CDR3 reads CASSLANLGDSNQPQHF. CDR3 DNA: TGTGCCAGCAGCTTAGCGAATCTAGGAGACAGCAATCAGCCCCAGCATTTT. The entire variable domain, with the rest obtained from reference TRBV7-8 and TRBJ1-5, is as follows: GAGVSQSPRYKVAKRGQDVALRCDPISGHVSLFWYQQALGQGPEFLTYFQNEAQLDKSGLPSDRFFAERPEGSVSTLKIQRTQQEDSAVYLCASSLANLGDSNQPQHFGDGTRLSIL.

This clone has ten or more counts. V and J are TRBV7-2 and TRBJ1-5; possibly TRBD1 for D (6 bases). Germline CDR1 reads SGHTA; CDR2 reads FQGNSA. Trimming removed 1 base at V and 7 bases at J, with 20 bases between. The CDR3 contains 17 residues. In DNA form, the CDR3 reads TGTGCCAGCAGCTTAGAGTGGGGTAGGGGGGCTAAGCAGCCCCAGCATTTT. Amino acid sequence: CASSLEWGRGAKQPQHF.

The V call is TRBV6-4, the J call TRBJ1-1, with 8 nucleotides matching TRBD1. Germline V gives CDR1 MRHNA, CDR2 SNTAGT. This CDR3 region has 14 residues. V lost 6 bases, J lost 6 bases, and 9 bases stayed unmatched. The CDR3, as DNA: TGTGCCAGCAGCCTTTCACAGGGGGGGGCTGAAGCTTTCTTT. It yields the protein CASSLSQGGAEAFF.

The chain couples TRBV15 to TRBJ2-1; 9 bases align to TRBD2. Trimming removed 3 bases from V and 7 bases from J; junction bases left unmatched: 7. This CDR3 region has 15 residues. Germline assignment: CDR1 LNHNV and CDR2 YYDKDF (reference sequence). Written as DNA, the CDR3 is TGTGCCACCAGCAGTAATAGCGGGAGAGGGAATGAGCAGTTCTTC. Translating gives CATSSNSGRGNEQFF. Full variable domain (rest looked up from reference TRBV15 and TRBJ2-1): DAMVIQNPRYQVTQFGKPVTLSCSQTLNHNVMYWYQQKSSQAPKLLFHYYDKDFNNEADTPDNFQSRRPNTSFCFLDIRSPGLGDTAMYLCATSSNSGRGNEQFFGPGTRLTVL.

The chain links TRBV5-1 to TRBJ2-7, with 10 bases identical to TRBD2. The junction had 3 bases not matched to a gene; V was cut back by 3 bases and J by 3 bases. From germline, CDR1 is SGHRS and CDR2 YFSETQ. The CDR3 is 14 amino acids. CDR3 in DNA: TGCGCCAGCAGCTCAGGACTAGCGGACTACGAGCAGTACTTC. Encoded protein: CASSSGLADYEQYF.

The CDR3 DNA reads as TGTGCCTGGGGGACAGGGATAACTAATGAAAAACTGTTTTTT. Protein sequence: CAWGTGITNEKLFF. The chain employs TRBV30 and TRBJ1-4; 9 nucleotides match TRBD1. Germline loops: CDR1 GTSNPN, CDR2 SVGIG (reference sequence). V was pared by 5 bases and J by 1 base, with 2 bases of the junction left unmatched. The CDR3 has 14 amino acids.

V gene TRBV7-2 combines with J gene TRBJ1-1; D gene ambiguous. This CDR3 region has 13 residues. V dropped 6 bases and J dropped 0 bases, with 8 bases sitting between them. Looked up from germline, CDR1 is SGHTA and CDR2 is FQGNSA. The CDR3 DNA follows: TGTGCCAGCAGGGAAGACCTGAACACTGAAGCTTTCTTT. This codes for CASREDLNTEAFF.

The chain combines TRBV7-2 with TRBJ1-6; tentative D call: TRBD1 (6 bases). The length of the CDR3 is 21 residues. Looked up from germline, CDR1 is SGHTA and CDR2 is FQGNSA. With 0 bases removed from V and 0 bases from J, the gap between germline ends came to 21 bases. The CDR3 DNA is TGTGCCAGCAGCTTAGCGAGGGCAGGGGTGGGGCCGAGCTCCTATAATTCACCCCTCCACTTT. The encoded protein is CASSLARAGVGPSSYNSPLHF.

The V and J genes are TRBV19 and TRBJ2-2; perhaps TRBD2 as D (6 bases). CDR1 and CDR2 from the germline V gene are LNHDA and SQIVND (reference sequence). V was clipped by 5 bases and J by 3 bases, with 13 bases between them. This CDR3 has 15 residues. This CDR3 is CASSVNWRDTGELFF. CDR3 DNA sequence: TGTGCCAGTAGTGTCAACTGGAGGGACACCGGGGAGCTGTTTTTT.

V is TRBV7-9 and J is TRBJ1-2; 10 nucleotides line up with TRBD1. Per germline, CDR1 SEHNR and CDR2 FQNEAQ (reference sequence). This CDR3 region has 14 residues. Losses at the gene ends were 4 bases for V and 7 bases for J; bases not matched to a gene: 6. The CDR3: CASSSRQGASGYTF. Here the CDR3 DNA reads TGTGCCAGCAGCTCACGACAGGGGGCAAGTGGCTACACCTTC.

V gene TRBV7-2 combines with J gene TRBJ2-7; D possibly corresponds to TRBD2 (5 bases). CDR1 SGHTA and CDR2 FQGNSA come from the germline V gene. CDR3 length: 15 amino acids. The germline V and J ends were trimmed by 1 base and 0 bases, with 10 bases remaining between them. The CDR3 protein is CASSLEGVASYEQYF. The DNA for the CDR3 is TGTGCCAGCAGCTTAGAGGGAGTCGCCTCCTACGAGCAGTACTTC.

V and J are TRBV6-5 and TRBJ1-2; maybe TRBD1 (6 bases). Germline V gene lookup returns CDR1 MNHEY and CDR2 SVGAGI. This CDR3 has 15 amino acids. V was clipped by 5 bases and J by 4 bases, with 17 bases between them. The CDR3 is CASSPLRGHGYGYTF. The CDR3 nucleotides are TGTGCCAGCAGTCCCCTCCGGGGACATGGCTATGGCTACACCTTC.

This chain connects TRBV11-2 to TRBJ2-4; weak D call: TRBD1 (6 bases). CDR1 SGHAT and CDR2 FQNNGV come from the germline V gene. V dropped 5 bases and J dropped 6 bases, with 14 bases sitting between them. The length of the CDR3 is 14 residues. The CDR3 DNA reads TGTGCCAGCAGCCCCAGGGGTGCTGGAAACATTCAGTACTTC. Amino acid sequence: CASSPRGAGNIQYF.

The chain combines TRBV19 with TRBJ1-4; D gene ambiguous. V was clipped by 6 bases and J by 3 bases, with 14 bases between them. From germline, CDR1 is LNHDA and CDR2 SQIVND (reference sequence). The CDR3 length is 15 residues. DNA of the CDR3: TGTGCCAGTAGCAAGGACCGGACGGCTAATGAAAAACTGTTTTTT. Protein: CASSKDRTANEKLFF.

This chain links TRBV5-1 with TRBJ2-3; 8 nucleotides agree with TRBD1. CDR1 SGHRS and CDR2 YFSETQ come from the germline V gene. J lost 0 bases, V lost 6 bases, and 6 bases had no gene match. The CDR3 contains 15 residues. The DNA for the CDR3 is TGCGCCAGCAACACAGGGGGGCCCAGCACAGATACGCAGTATTTT. This sequence encodes CASNTGGPSTDTQYF.

The chain couples TRBV9 to TRBJ2-2; 8 nucleotides agree with TRBD1. CDR3 length equals 14 residues. The germline V gene encodes CDR1 SGDLS and CDR2 YYNGEE. The junction had 3 bases not matched to a gene; V was cut back by 3 bases and J by 5 bases. The CDR3 DNA is TGTGCCAGCAGCGGAACAGGGGGAACCGGGGAGCTGTTTTTT. The encoded protein is CASSGTGGTGELFF.

The genes are TRBV19 and TRBJ2-3; D might be TRBD2 (6 bases). Germline V lookup: CDR1 LNHDA, CDR2 SQIVND (reference sequence). The V gene lost 10 bases and the J gene lost 4 bases, with 15 bases spanning the gap. This CDR3 has 13 residues. The CDR3 nucleotides are TGTGCCACTAACCCCCGGGGGTCAGATACGCAGTATTTT. Protein sequence: CATNPRGSDTQYF.

The gene calls are TRBV7-3 and TRBJ2-1; TRBD2 agrees at 8 bases. V lost 5 bases to trimming and J lost 9 bases; unmatched junction nucleotides: 6. The CDR3 length is 13 residues. Germline V lookup: CDR1 SGHTA, CDR2 FQGTGA. Here the CDR3 reads CASSGTSGIEQFF. The CDR3 DNA sequence: TGTGCCAGCAGCGGAACTAGCGGAATTGAGCAGTTCTTC.

The genes are TRBV4-1 and TRBJ1-1, with D unclear. The CDR3 length is 14 residues. Germline CDR1 MGHRA, CDR2 YSYEKL. V was shortened by 5 bases and J by 5 bases, with 15 bases between the two germline ends. CDR3 sequence (DNA): TGCGCCAGCAGCTCACGGACGGGTGAAACTGAAGCTTTCTTT. Encoded protein: CASSSRTGETEAFF.

The chain employs TRBV7-2 and TRBJ2-3, with unresolved D. The CDR3 consists of 13 residues. The V end lost 1 base, the J end lost 2 bases, and 4 bases lay between the germline ends. The germline gives CDR1 SGHTA, CDR2 FQGNSA. CDR3 DNA sequence: TGTGCCAGCAGCTTAGGGGCCACAGATACGCAGTATTTT. Its translation is CASSLGATDTQYF.

This clone was found once. J is TRBJ2-5 and V is TRBV19, with 8 nucleotides matching TRBD1. V gave up 4 bases and J gave up 1 base; unmatched junction bases: 2. The CDR3 loop spans 14 amino acids. Germline CDR1 is LNHDA and CDR2 is SQIVND (reference sequence). The CDR3 bases are TGTGCCAGTAGTAGGGGACAGGCCCAAGAGACCCAGTACTTC. It codes for CASSRGQAQETQYF.

The rearrangement links TRBV28 to TRBJ2-4, with D possibly called TRBD1 or TRBD2 (6 bases each). This CDR3 is built from 16 residues. Germline CDR1 reads MDHEN; CDR2 reads SYDVKM. V was cut by 2 bases and J by 2 bases, with 13 bases left in between. CDR3 bases: TGTGCCAGCAGTTTAATGGGGGGCGAGACCAAAAACATTCAGTACTTC. Translation: CASSLMGGETKNIQYF.

V and J are TRBV7-9 and TRBJ2-1; D is possibly TRBD1 (5 bases). This CDR3 region has 14 residues. Looked up from germline, CDR1 is SEHNR and CDR2 is FQNEAQ (reference sequence). The V gene lost 1 base and the J gene lost 6 bases, with 10 bases spanning the gap. DNA of the CDR3: TGTGCCAGCAGCTTAGAGTGGCAGGGCAATGAGCAGTTCTTC. It specifies CASSLEWQGNEQFF.

This clone was seen only once. V and J are TRBV11-2 and TRBJ1-3; perhaps TRBD1 as D (5 bases). V lost 2 bases, J lost 4 bases, and 15 bases lay in between. The V gene's germline CDR1 is SGHAT and CDR2 FQNNGV. This CDR3 has 16 residues. CDR3 DNA sequence: TGTGCCAGCAGCTTACAAGGGGTCCGGACGGGAAACACCATATATTTT. As protein: CASSLQGVRTGNTIYF. Full variable domain (missing parts from reference TRBV11-2 and TRBJ1-3): EAGVAQSPRYKIIEKRQSVAFWCNPISGHATLYWYQQILGQGPKLLIQFQNNGVVDDSQLPKDRFSAERLKGVDSTLKIQPAKLEDSAVYLCASSLQGVRTGNTIYFGEGSWLTVV.

The V call is TRBV19, the J call TRBJ1-3, with 7 bases lining up with TRBD1. The CDR3 has 16 amino acids. CDR1 is LNHDA and CDR2 is SQIVND in the germline V gene (reference sequence). J was trimmed by 0 bases and V by 5 bases; bases with no gene match: 7. The DNA of the CDR3 is TGTGCCAGTAGTGTAAGACAGGGATACTCTGGAAACACCATATATTTT. This encodes CASSVRQGYSGNTIYF.

The CDR3 spells CASSTTAYNEQFF. CDR3 in DNA: TGCGCCAGCAGCACGACAGCCTACAATGAGCAGTTCTTC. V usage is TRBV5-1 and J usage is TRBJ2-1; the D gene is possibly TRBD1 (5 bases). V gave up 4 bases and J gave up 2 bases, with 7 bases separating them. Germline lookup yields CDR1 SGHRS and CDR2 YFSETQ. The length of the CDR3 is 13 residues.